The 7 T cell receptor beta chains given below trace back to one sample, sequenced in a study of human CD8 memory T cell subsets. Production of TCR beta libraries used UMI-labeled 5' RACE as the method. Using the 5' RACE reads, TCRdb records one entry per CDR3 protein without DNA. The sample's table shows more than 10,000 distinct CDR3 sequences. Sequenced material: CD8+ stem-like memory T cells (TSCM and TCM) sorted from PBMCs. As for subset: stem-like memory CD8 T cells (TSTEM), CCR7+ PD-1- TIGIT-. The receptors here all came from a human donor in good health.

This clonotype is deemed large (0.1 to 1%) by its frequency. The chain links TRBV7-6 to TRBJ2-7. Germline CDR1 is SGHVS and CDR2 is FNYEAQ. The CDR3 length is 11 residues. CDR3: CASSSGHEQYF.

This clonotype counts as medium-sized by frequency. The CDR3 region is CASSLEAGRYGYTF. The chain has TRBV7-8 and TRBJ1-2; TCRdb proposes TRBD1, but this gene call is untestable without DNA. This CDR3 has 14 amino acids. CDR1 and CDR2 (germline): SGHVS, FQNEAQ. Full variable domain (missing parts from reference TRBV7-8 and TRBJ1-2): GAGVSQSPRYKVAKRGQDVALRCDPISGHVSLFWYQQALGQGPEFLTYFQNEAQLDKSGLPSDRFFAERPEGSVSTLKIQRTQQEDSAVYLCASSLEAGRYGYTFGSGTRLTVV.

The chain links TRBV11-2 to TRBJ2-4; with no DNA, the TCRdb D assignment of TRBD1 cannot be verified. This CDR3 contains 14 residues. Germline lookup yields CDR1 SGHAT and CDR2 FQNNGV. CDR3: CASSHGQGRDIQYF.

The chain is built from TRBV7-6 and TRBJ2-7; the TCRdb D gene call, TRBD1, has no DNA to confirm it. Germline values: CDR1 SGHVS, CDR2 FNYEAQ. The CDR3 has 16 amino acids. The CDR3 here is CASSLATGGESYEQYF.

The chain recombines TRBV6-5 with TRBJ2-2; TCRdb's assignment of TRBD1 cannot be checked, as there is no DNA. This CDR3 is 16 amino acids long. Germline lookup yields CDR1 MNHEY and CDR2 SVGAGI. CDR3 loop: CASSYPQGRLTGELFF.

This clonotype is identified as medium-sized (0.01 to 0.1%) from frequency. The V call is TRBV7-3, the J call TRBJ2-3; TCRdb lists TRBD2, though no DNA is available to test this call. The CDR3 extends over 14 amino acids. CDR1 is SGHTA, CDR2 FQGTGA, per germline. The CDR3 is CANIAGGNTDTQYF.

The V gene is TRBV7-2, the J gene TRBJ1-2; TCRdb names TRBD1, which stays unverified in the absence of DNA. This CDR3 comprises 11 residues. CDR1 SGHTA and CDR2 FQGNSA come from the germline V gene. The CDR3 protein is CASSPDREDTF.